This record concerns one T cell receptor beta chain sequence. Trimming cost V 5 bases and J 7 bases; bases outside gene matches: 7. CDR3 length: 15 residues. The V gene's germline CDR1 is SEHNR and CDR2 FQNEAQ (reference sequence). The entry originates in a study of blood T cell repertoires in COVID-19. TCRdb keeps only in-frame clones here, not all; method: immunoSEQ multiplex PCR. The sample includes about 82,000 clones, about 86% seen only once; the top ten take over 15%. This sequence was found in a woman aged 60-75 years with acute or convalescent COVID-19. The chain employs TRBV7-9 and TRBJ1-4, with TRBD1 identical over 10 bases. Sample: peripheral blood. The CDR3 DNA reads as TGTGCCAGCAGCACCTTGACAGGGGGCACTGAAAAACTGTTTTTT. Encoded protein: CASSTLTGGTEKLFF.